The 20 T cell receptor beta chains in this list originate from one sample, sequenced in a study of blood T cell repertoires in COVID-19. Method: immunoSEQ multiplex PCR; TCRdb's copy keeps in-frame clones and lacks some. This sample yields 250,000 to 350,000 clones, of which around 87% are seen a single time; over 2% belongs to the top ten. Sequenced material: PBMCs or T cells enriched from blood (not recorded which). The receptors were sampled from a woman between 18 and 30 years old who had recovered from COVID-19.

In nucleotides, the CDR3 is TGTGCCAGCAGTTGGACAGTGGACTACGAGCAGTACTTC. Translating gives CASSWTVDYEQYF. The chain joins TRBV28 to TRBJ2-7; possible D gene TRBD1, 6 bases. The germline V and J ends were trimmed by 4 bases and 3 bases, with 10 bases remaining between them. This CDR3 region has 13 residues. CDR1 is MDHEN, CDR2 SYDVKM, per germline.

The CDR3 nucleotides read TGTGCCAGTATGGGGGCGGGGGAATGGAATGGCTACACCTTC. It codes for CASMGAGEWNGYTF. The gene calls are TRBV19 and TRBJ1-2, with D perhaps TRBD1 (6 bases). The CDR3 consists of 14 residues. The V gene lost 7 bases and the J gene lost 6 bases, with 18 bases spanning the gap. Per germline, CDR1 LNHDA and CDR2 SQIVND (reference sequence).

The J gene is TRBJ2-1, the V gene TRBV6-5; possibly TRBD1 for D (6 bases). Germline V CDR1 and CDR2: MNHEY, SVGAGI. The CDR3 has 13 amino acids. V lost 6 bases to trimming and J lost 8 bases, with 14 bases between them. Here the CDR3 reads CASSPRGIYEQFF. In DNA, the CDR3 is TGTGCCAGCAGCCCCAGGGGCATCTATGAGCAGTTCTTC.

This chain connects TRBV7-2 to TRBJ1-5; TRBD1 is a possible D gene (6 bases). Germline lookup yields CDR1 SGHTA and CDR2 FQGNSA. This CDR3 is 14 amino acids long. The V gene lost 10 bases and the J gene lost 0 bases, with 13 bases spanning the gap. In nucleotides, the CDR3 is TGTGCCACTTCAGGGGTCTATAGCAATCAGCCCCAGCATTTT. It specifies CATSGVYSNQPQHF.

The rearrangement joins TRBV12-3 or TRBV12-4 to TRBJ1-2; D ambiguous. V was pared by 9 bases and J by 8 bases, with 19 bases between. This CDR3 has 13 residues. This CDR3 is CASWTAGSWGYTF. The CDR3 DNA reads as TGTGCCAGTTGGACTGCGGGGTCGTGGGGCTACACCTTC.

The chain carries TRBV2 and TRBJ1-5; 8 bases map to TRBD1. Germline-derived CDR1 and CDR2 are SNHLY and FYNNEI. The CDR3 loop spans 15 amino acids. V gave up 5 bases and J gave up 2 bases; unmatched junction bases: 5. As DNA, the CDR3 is TGTGCCAGCAGTCGGGACAGGCTGGGCAATCAGCCCCAGCATTTT. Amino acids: CASSRDRLGNQPQHF.

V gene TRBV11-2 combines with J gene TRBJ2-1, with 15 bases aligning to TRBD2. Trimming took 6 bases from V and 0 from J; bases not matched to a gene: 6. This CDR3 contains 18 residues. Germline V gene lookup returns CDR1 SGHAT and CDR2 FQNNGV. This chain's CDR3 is CASSWTSGGGSSYNEQFF. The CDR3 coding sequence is TGTGCCAGCAGTTGGACTAGCGGGGGGGGTAGCTCCTACAATGAGCAGTTCTTC.

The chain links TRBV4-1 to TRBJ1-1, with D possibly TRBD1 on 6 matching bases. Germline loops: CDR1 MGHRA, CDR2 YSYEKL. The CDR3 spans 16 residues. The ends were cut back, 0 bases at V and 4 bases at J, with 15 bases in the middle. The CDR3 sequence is CASSQDGDTFGTEAFF. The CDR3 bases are TGCGCCAGCAGCCAAGATGGGGACACCTTTGGCACTGAAGCTTTCTTT.

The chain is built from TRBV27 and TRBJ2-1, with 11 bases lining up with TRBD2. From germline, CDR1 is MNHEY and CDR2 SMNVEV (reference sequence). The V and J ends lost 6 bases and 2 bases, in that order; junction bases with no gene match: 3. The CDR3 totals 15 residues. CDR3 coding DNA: TGTGCCAGCAGCGCTAGCGGGGGGCCCTACAATGAGCAGTTCTTC. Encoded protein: CASSASGGPYNEQFF.

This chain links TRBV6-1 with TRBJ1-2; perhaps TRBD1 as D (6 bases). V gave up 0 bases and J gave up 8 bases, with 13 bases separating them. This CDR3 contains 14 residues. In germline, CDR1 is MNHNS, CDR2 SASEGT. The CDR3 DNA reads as TGTGCCAGCAGTGAAGCGTCAGGGGCGCGGGGCTACACCTTC. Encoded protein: CASSEASGARGYTF.

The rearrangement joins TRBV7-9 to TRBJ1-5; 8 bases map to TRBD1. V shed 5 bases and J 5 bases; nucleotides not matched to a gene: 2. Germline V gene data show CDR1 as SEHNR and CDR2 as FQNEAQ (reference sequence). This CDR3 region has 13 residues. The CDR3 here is CASSEQGDQPQHF. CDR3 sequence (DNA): TGTGCCAGCAGCGAACAGGGGGATCAGCCCCAGCATTTT.

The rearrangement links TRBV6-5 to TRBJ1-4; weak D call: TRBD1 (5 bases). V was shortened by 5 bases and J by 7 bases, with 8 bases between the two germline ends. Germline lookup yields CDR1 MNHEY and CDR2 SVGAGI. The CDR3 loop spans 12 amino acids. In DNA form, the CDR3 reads TGTGCCAGCAGTAGGACATTTGAAAAACTGTTTTTT. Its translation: CASSRTFEKLFF.

In DNA, the CDR3 is TGTGCCAGCAGTTTGGGGCCGAAGAACACTGAAGCTTTCTTT. It encodes CASSLGPKNTEAFF. This chain connects TRBV28 to TRBJ1-1; tentatively, D is TRBD1 (5 bases). The length of the CDR3 is 14 residues. Per germline, CDR1 MDHEN and CDR2 SYDVKM. Trimming pared 3 bases from V and 1 base from J, leaving 9 bases between.

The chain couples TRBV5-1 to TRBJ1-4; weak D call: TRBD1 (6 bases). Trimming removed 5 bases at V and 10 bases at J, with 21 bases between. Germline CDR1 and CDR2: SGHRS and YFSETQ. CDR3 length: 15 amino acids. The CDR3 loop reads CASSPDRMVGGKLFF. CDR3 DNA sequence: TGCGCCAGCAGTCCCGACAGGATGGTTGGGGGAAAACTGTTTTTT.

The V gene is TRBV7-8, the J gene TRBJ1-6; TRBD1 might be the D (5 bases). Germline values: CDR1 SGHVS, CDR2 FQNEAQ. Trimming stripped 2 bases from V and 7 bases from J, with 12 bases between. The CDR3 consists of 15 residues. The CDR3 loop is CASSLNVGVNSPLHF. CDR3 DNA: TGTGCCAGCAGCTTAAACGTAGGGGTAAATTCACCCCTCCACTTT.

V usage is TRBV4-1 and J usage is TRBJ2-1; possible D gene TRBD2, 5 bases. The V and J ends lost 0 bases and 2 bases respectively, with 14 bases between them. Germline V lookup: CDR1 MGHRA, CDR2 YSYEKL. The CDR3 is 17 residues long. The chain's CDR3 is CASSQDTLAGTYNEQFF. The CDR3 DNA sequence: TGCGCCAGCAGCCAAGATACGCTAGCCGGTACCTACAATGAGCAGTTCTTC.

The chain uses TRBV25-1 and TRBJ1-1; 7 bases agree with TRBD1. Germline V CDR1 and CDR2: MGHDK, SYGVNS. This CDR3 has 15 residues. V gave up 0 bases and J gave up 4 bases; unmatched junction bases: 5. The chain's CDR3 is CASSEYKQGGTEAFF. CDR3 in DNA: TGTGCCAGCAGTGAATATAAGCAGGGGGGCACTGAAGCTTTCTTT.

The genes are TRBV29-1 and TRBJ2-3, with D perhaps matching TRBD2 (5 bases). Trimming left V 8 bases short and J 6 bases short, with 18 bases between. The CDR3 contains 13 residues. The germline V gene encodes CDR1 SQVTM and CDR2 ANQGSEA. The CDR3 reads CSFVAPGTDTQYF. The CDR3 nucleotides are TGCAGCTTCGTGGCCCCGGGAACGGATACGCAGTATTTT.

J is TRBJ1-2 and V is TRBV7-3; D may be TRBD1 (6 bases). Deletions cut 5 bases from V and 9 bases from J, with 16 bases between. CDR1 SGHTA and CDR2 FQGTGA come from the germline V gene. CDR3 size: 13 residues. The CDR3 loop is CASSQGAGARYTF. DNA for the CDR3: TGTGCCAGCAGCCAAGGGGCAGGGGCGCGCTACACCTTC.

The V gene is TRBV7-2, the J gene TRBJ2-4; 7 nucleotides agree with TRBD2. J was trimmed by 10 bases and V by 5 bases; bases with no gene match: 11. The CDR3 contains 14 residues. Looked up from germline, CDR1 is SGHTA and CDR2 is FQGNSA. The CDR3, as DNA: TGTGCCAGCAGCATTAGAGGACTAGTTTTTATTCAGTACTTC. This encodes CASSIRGLVFIQYF. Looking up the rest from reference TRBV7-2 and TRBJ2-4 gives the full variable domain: GAGVSQSPSNKVTEKGKDVELRCDPISGHTALYWYRQSLGQGLEFLIYFQGNSAPDKSGLPSDRFSAERTGGSVSTLTIQRTQQEDSAVYLCASSIRGLVFIQYFGAGTRLSVL.